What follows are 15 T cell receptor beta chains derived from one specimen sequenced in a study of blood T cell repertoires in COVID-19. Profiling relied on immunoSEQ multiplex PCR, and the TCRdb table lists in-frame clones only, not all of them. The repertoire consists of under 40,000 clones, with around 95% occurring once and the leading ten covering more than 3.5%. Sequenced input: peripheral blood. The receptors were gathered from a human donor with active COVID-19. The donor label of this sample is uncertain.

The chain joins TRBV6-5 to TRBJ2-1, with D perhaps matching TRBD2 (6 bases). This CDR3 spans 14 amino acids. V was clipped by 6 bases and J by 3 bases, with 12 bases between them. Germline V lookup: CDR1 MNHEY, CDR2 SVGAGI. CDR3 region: CASSYRGLYNEQFF. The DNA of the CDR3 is TGTGCCAGCAGCTATAGGGGACTCTACAATGAGCAGTTCTTC.

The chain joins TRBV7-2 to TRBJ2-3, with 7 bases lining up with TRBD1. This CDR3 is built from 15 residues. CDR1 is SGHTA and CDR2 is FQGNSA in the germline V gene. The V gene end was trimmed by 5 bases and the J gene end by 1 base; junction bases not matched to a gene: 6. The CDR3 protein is CASSPGDRGTDTQYF. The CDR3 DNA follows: TGTGCCAGCAGCCCAGGTGACAGGGGCACAGATACGCAGTATTTT.

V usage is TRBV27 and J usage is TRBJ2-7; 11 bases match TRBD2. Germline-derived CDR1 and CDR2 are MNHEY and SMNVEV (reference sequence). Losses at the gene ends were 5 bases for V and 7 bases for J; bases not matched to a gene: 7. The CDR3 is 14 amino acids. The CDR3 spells CASSRTSGLREQYF. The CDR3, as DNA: TGTGCCAGCAGTCGGACTAGCGGGTTACGGGAGCAGTACTTC.

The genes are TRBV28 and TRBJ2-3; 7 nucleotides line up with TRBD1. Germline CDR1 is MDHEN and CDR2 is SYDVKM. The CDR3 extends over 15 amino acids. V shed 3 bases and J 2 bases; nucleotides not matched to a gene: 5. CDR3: CASSLPTGYTDTQYF. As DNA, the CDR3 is TGTGCCAGCAGTTTGCCGACAGGGTACACAGATACGCAGTATTTT. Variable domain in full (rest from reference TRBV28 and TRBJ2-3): DVKVTQSSRYLVKRTGEKVFLECVQDMDHENMFWYRQDPGLGLRLIYFSYDVKMKEKGDIPEGYSVSREKKERFSLILESASTNQTSMYLCASSLPTGYTDTQYFGPGTRLTVL.

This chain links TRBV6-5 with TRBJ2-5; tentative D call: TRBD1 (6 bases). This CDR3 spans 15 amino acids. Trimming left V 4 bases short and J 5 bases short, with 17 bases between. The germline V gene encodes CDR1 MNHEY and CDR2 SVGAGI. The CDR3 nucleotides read TGTGCCAGCAGTTTCACACTAGGGGGTAGGGAGACCCAGTACTTC. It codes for CASSFTLGGRETQYF.

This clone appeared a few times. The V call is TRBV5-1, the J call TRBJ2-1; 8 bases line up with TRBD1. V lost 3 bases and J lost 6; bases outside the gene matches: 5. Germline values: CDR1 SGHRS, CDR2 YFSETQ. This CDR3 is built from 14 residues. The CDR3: CASSYKTGANEQFF. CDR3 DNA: TGCGCCAGCAGCTACAAGACAGGGGCCAATGAGCAGTTCTTC.

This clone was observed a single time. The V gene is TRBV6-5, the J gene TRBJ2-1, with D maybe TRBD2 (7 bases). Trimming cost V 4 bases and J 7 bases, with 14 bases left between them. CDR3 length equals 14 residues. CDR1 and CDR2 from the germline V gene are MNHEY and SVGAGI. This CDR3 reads CASSSGGGGNEQFF. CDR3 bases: TGTGCCAGCAGTTCGGGGGGAGGGGGAAATGAGCAGTTCTTC.

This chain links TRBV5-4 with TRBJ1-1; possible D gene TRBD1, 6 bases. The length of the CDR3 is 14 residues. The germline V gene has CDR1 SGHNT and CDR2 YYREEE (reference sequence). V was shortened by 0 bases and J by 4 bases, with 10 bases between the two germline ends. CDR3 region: CASSLERTATEAFF. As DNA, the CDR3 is TGTGCCAGCAGCTTGGAGAGGACAGCCACTGAAGCTTTCTTT. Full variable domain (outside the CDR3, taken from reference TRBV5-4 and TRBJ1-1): ETGVTQSPTHLIKTRGQQVTLRCSSQSGHNTVSWYQQALGQGPQFIFQYYREEENGRGNFPPRFSGLQFPNYSSELNVNALELDDSALYLCASSLERTATEAFFGQGTRLTVV.

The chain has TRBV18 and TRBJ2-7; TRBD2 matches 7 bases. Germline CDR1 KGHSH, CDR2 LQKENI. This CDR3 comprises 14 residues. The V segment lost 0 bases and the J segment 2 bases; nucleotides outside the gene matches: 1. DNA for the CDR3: TGTGCCAGCTCACCACCGGCGGGAGCCTACGAGCAGTACTTC. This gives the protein CASSPPAGAYEQYF.

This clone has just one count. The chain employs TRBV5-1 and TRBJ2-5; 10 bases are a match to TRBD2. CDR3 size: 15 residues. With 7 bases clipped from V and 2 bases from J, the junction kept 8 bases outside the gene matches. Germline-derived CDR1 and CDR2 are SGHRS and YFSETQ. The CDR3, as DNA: TGCGCCAGCCGCGAGTTAGCGGGGGGTCAAGAGACCCAGTACTTC. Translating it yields CASRELAGGQETQYF.

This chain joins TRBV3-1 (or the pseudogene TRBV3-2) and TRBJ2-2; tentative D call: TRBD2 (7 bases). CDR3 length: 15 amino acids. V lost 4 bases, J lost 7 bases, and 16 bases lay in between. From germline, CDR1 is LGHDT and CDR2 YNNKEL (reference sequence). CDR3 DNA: TGTGCCAGCAGCCCATTTGGGGGGGCTTACGGGGAGCTGTTTTTT. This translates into CASSPFGGAYGELFF.

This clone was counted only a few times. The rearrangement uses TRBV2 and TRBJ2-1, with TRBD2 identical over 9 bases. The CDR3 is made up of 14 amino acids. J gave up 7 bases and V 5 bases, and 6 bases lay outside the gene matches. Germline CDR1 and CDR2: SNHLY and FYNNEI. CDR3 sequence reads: CASSLAGEGNEQFF. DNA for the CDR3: TGTGCCAGCAGTTTAGCGGGAGAAGGGAATGAGCAGTTCTTC. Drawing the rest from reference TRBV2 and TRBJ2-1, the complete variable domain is EPEVTQTPSHQVTQMGQEVILRCVPISNHLYFYWYRQILGQKVEFLVSFYNNEISEKSEIFDDQFSVERPDGSNFTLKIRSTKLEDSAMYFCASSLAGEGNEQFFGPGTRLTVL.

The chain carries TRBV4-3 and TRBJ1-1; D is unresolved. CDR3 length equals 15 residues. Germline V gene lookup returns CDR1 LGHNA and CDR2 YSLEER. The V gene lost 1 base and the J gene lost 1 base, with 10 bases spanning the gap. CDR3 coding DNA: TGCGCCAGCAGCCAAGCTGGTTCAGGGAACACTGAAGCTTTCTTT. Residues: CASSQAGSGNTEAFF.

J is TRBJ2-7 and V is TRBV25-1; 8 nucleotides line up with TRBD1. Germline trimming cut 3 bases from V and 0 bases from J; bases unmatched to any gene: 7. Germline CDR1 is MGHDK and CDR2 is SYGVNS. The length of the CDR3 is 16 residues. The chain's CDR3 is CASSDPGTGLSYEQYF. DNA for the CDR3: TGTGCCAGCAGTGACCCCGGGACAGGCCTCTCCTACGAGCAGTACTTC.

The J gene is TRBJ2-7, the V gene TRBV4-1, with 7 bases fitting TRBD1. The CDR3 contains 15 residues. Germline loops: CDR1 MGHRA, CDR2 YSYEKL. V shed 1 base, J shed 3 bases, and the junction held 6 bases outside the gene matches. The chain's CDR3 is CASSQVRQGDYEQYF. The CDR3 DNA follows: TGCGCCAGCAGCCAAGTCAGACAGGGAGACTACGAGCAGTACTTC.